This T cell receptor (beta chain) was sequenced during a study of cytomegalovirus exposure and HLA in healthy donors (dated by TCRdb to 2016 to 2017). Some background on the complete study: According to an earlier analysis of several hundred of the donors, about 179 million T cells yielded 100 million or so unique TCR beta sequences and approximately 280 Gb of sequence data. About 280 gigabases of sequencing data and 78 million or so unique TCR sequences were included in an early release covering several hundred HLA-typed donors. Of the roughly 430 genotyped donors, about 80% fell in the genetic ancestry cluster associated with self-reported Caucasian donors. The study aimed to test whether signatures of past pathogen exposure could be identified by cataloging public T cell receptors. Using immunosequencing, the study profiled T cell repertoires from around 680 subjects and related those repertoires to cytomegalovirus serostatus. A separate validation cohort of roughly 110 different subjects was used in addition to the roughly 700-subject first cohort. To predict cytomegalovirus infection status, the study combined high-throughput TCR immunosequencing, statistical association of individual TCRs with disease status, and machine learning. A later analysis re-examined previously published TCR beta repertoires from 500 to 700 donors and added high-resolution HLA genotyping to investigate patterns of TCR occurrence. The later analysis used no new phenotypic data to find candidate immune exposures, relying instead on TCR beta sequences and their occurrence across donors. An earlier analysis of 500 to 650 of the donors applied high-throughput TCR beta sequencing to assess whether each TCR beta V gene segment acted as functional or pseudogenic. Alongside the repertoire data, information on donor age, sex, ethnicity and CMV serostatus was compiled. A later genetic analysis used genome-wide SNP genotypes for about 65% of the 666 donors, treating that subset as a discovery cohort. Every repertoire in the discovery cohort had been generated on one and the same sequencing platform. Both class I and class II loci were covered by HLA typing, at four-digit resolution. Typing coverage varied by locus: roughly 629-630 donors for A, B, C, DRB1 and DQB1; roughly 510 for DQA1; some 610 for DPA1; under 490 for DPB1. Five DR-DQ haplotypes were treated as single units for association and clustering because of strong linkage in the cohort. On average, roughly 240,000 unique TCR beta nucleotide sequences were sequenced per donor among 398 genotyped donors of the cohort, with around 19% of those sequences being non-productive. Results the study describes overall, beyond this receptor: In this cohort, only TCR beta chains were sequenced, and detectable features were limited by the absence of alpha or paired-chain data. Compared with the approximately 700-donor mean, donors in an Asian-associated ancestry cluster had fewer N-insertions in productive TCRs, according to a later genetic analysis. Most TCR sequences were observed very rarely across donors, whereas some public TCRs were present in many individuals. In both the original and validation cohorts, the classifier was reported to diagnose cytomegalovirus status with high specificity and sensitivity. According to a later analysis, most CMV-associated TCR beta chains appeared to be HLA-restricted, and the HLA associations seemed to be driven largely by CMV exposure. In a later analysis, HLA-associated TCR beta chains showed more clonal expansion and lower generation probabilities than non-associated chains that were equally common. Some 15 rarely observed V segments, including chromosome 9 orphons, were excluded from the earlier analysis of just under 600 of the donors because counts were too low. In a later analysis, some 18,000 TCR beta sequences were associated with specific HLA alleles at a false discovery rate of 0.05. A total of some 180 TCR beta chains were listed by the study as associated with cytomegalovirus. In an earlier analysis of over 550 of the donors, most TCR beta V segments were observed in productive rearrangements about 87% or about 30% of the time, broadly matching IMGT annotations. It was suggested by the authors that the approach could potentially be generalized to other disease states and immunological phenotypes. Linkage disequilibrium might explain the correlated functional status among segregating V segments, but an unknown experimental factor could not be ruled out. A further reported finding was that TCR beta sequences accurately predicted the HLA-A and HLA-B alleles for most subjects in the first cohort. A cluster of highly shared sequence variants was judged likely to be a technical artifact of the sequencing pipeline. When HLA alleles, especially DR and DQ, strongly co-occurred, TCR associations were difficult to assign to individual alleles. For the cohort, immune exposure information was limited to CMV serostatus. In a later genetic analysis, a missense DCLRE1C variant was associated with V-gene and J-gene trimming of TCR beta chains, and the association was replicated in an independent cohort. In a later analysis, several top co-occurrence clusters were reported to appear linked to parvovirus B19, influenza, CMV and Epstein-Barr virus. Roughly uniform sequencing depth across donors was assumed in presence/absence analyses, although this assumption may not hold. Because the 87-base-pair reads could not distinguish some IMGT-functional V segments, including TRBV6-2 and TRBV6-3, those segments were excluded. Because HLA typing was missing for some donors at each locus, association tests included only the typed subset. A few of the identified cytomegalovirus-associated TCR beta chains were confirmed in vitro to be specific for cytomegalovirus antigens. In a later analysis, TCR association rates were found to vary across HLA loci, with the most associated TCRs seen for DRB1 alleles and the fewest for HLA-C alleles.

In total, 600 or so healthy bone marrow donors made up the cohort. At the time of sampling, every cohort member was nominally healthy, though immune exposures that went unrecorded were likely present. The donor was CMV seronegative and belonged to the group of 352 seronegative cohort members. Each donor provided a peripheral blood sample, and peripheral blood mononuclear cells were used for TCR beta sequencing. Genomic DNA was extracted from the blood cell samples with the Qiagen DNeasy Blood Extraction Kit. On this clone: Its antigen is still unknown. Per-base qualities were not stored, and no clone one base away is much larger.

Library method: the immunoSEQ multiplex PCR assay. For the multiplex PCR, a mixture combining 60 forward primers for TCR Vbeta segments and 13 reverse primers for TCR Jbeta segments was used. The CDR3 region of rearranged TCR beta genes was amplified from genomic DNA by a multiplex PCR assay. Amplified TCR beta libraries were sequenced as 87-base-pair reads on the Illumina HiSeq System. Per the original workflow: In a later analysis, some 80 million unique TCR beta chains were counted across the roughly 610 repertoires, and around 10 million of these chains were shared by at least two donors. Raw reads were error-corrected and collapsed into unique sequences with a nearest-neighbor algorithm that merged closely related sequences to remove PCR and sequencing errors. Alignment of CDR3 sequences to IMGT reference sequences was used to assign V, D and J gene segments. For a sequence to be retained, a match of at least six nucleotides was required to both a V gene segment and a J gene segment. A rearrangement counted as productive if the CDR3 had no stop codons and remained in frame with V and J, and every other rearrangement counted as non-productive. Following IMGT convention, CDR3 was defined as the stretch from the second conserved V-encoded cysteine to the conserved J-encoded phenylalanine. The earlier analysis of about 500 of the donors excluded sequences that lacked an unambiguous match to a single V gene segment. An earlier analysis of 587 of the donors classified V segments as functional when productive rearrangements were above 56.7% and as segregating when the standard deviation between donors was above 5%. A statistical classification framework was developed to diagnose cytomegalovirus status using the catalog of TCR beta chain sequences. A later analysis assigned V and J genes by comparing TCR nucleotide sequences with IMGT/GENE-DB human TR gene sequences. A later analysis assigned CDR3 sequences and most-parsimonious VDJ recombination scenarios with the TCRdist pipeline. In a later analysis, every TCR beta chain was defined by the combination of its CDR3 amino acid sequence and its V-gene family, and reads without a unique V-gene family were dropped. A later analysis removed several hundred highly shared, low-generation-probability nucleotide sequences to deal with suspected cross-contamination and a sequencing artifact. For each public chain, a later analysis derived a clonal expansion index from normalized ranks of inferred template counts within each repertoire. Generation probabilities in a later analysis came from a VDJ recombination model fitted to out-of-frame rearrangements, and those results were checked against IGoR. In a later analysis, TCR-TCR, TCR-HLA and TCR-CMV co-occurrence was scored with hypergeometric tests, and a repertoire-size bias correction was applied to TCR pairs. In a later analysis, false discovery rates were estimated by permuting HLA or CMV assignments 20 times. In a later analysis, co-occurring TCRs were grouped using DBSCAN, and TCRdist sequence similarity was added for clustering within HLA-allele-positive subsets. For co-occurrence clustering, repertoires with fewer than 30,000 or more than 120,000 public chains were excluded, along with 5 or 6 repertoires with anomalous nucleotide sharing. This is the immuneACCESS table as TCRdb keeps it, with only in-frame sequences that have V and J called. A part of the clones is gone; compared with another copy, unresolved V genes explain less than half, and the rest is unexplained. The DNA gave D and trimming, while V, J and clone size come from that table. The sample profile shows some 150,000 clones; about 75% of them were found once. The top ten clonotypes cover 1.7% of the sample.

CDR1 MNHNY and CDR2 SVGAGI are derived from the germline V gene (reference sequence). There are 13 amino acids in the CDR3, from cysteine to phenylalanine inclusive. Solely the CDR3 DNA is kept, with 39 bases framed from the first base. V is pared back by 6 bases and J by 6 bases, with 14 bases lying between the germline termini. Sequenced material: PBMCs. This receptor was taken from a woman under 40 in good health and CMV-seronegative. The V gene is TRBV6-6 and the J gene is TRBJ1-2; TRBD1 is a possible D gene, resting on 5 matching bases. CDR3 sequence: CASRQVKGNGYTF. The base sequence is TGTGCCAGCAGGCAGGTGAAGGGGAATGGCTACACCTTC.